Shown below are 31 T cell receptor beta chains from a single sample sequenced in a study of T cells after posttransplantation cyclophosphamide. Libraries were prepared by immunoSEQ multiplex PCR; TCRdb keeps only in-frame clonotypes and omits some of them. The sample holds about 30,000 clones, and no clone turns up only once. Sequenced input: PBMCs. All receptors derive from a woman aged 55 to 70 in good health, CMV-negative, and a related stem cell transplant donor.

This chain uses TRBV6-5 with TRBJ1-2, with a weak D call TRBD1 (5 bases). Looked up from germline, CDR1 is MNHEY and CDR2 is SVGAGI. The CDR3 length is 13 residues. The ends were cut back, 6 bases at V and 7 bases at J, with 15 bases in the middle. CDR3 loop: CASRKDMAGGYTF. The CDR3 nucleotides read TGTGCCAGCAGGAAGGACATGGCAGGTGGCTACACCTTC.

This clone was detected ten times or more. V gene TRBV18 combines with J gene TRBJ2-1; perhaps TRBD1 as D (5 bases). This CDR3 is built from 16 residues. V shed 0 bases and J shed 4 bases, with 13 bases lying between them. Germline V lookup: CDR1 KGHSH, CDR2 LQKENI. In DNA form, the CDR3 reads TGTGCCAGCTCACCACCCCCCAGGGTTGGGTACAATGAGCAGTTCTTC. Translating it yields CASSPPPRVGYNEQFF.

This clone was seen at least ten times. CDR3 in amino acids: CASSPQTGGNYGYTF. DNA of the CDR3: TGTGCCAGCTCACCTCAGACAGGGGGGAACTATGGCTACACCTTC. The chain employs TRBV18 and TRBJ1-2, with 9 bases lining up with TRBD1. The CDR3 has 15 amino acids. Per germline, CDR1 KGHSH and CDR2 LQKENI. Unmatched junction bases numbered 4, after V lost 3 bases and J lost 2 bases.

Ten or more counts support this clone. The J gene is TRBJ2-5, the V gene TRBV19; TRBD1 agrees at 8 bases. CDR1 is LNHDA and CDR2 is SQIVND in the germline V gene (reference sequence). Germline trimming cut 5 bases from V and 8 bases from J; bases unmatched to any gene: 10. This CDR3 comprises 14 residues. In DNA form, the CDR3 reads TGTGCCAGTAGTTCCGGGACAGGCCTAGGTACCCAGTACTTC. This gives the protein CASSSGTGLGTQYF. The whole variable domain, filled in from reference TRBV19 and TRBJ2-5, reads DGGITQSPKYLFRKEGQNVTLSCEQNLNHDAMYWYRQDPGQGLRLIYYSQIVNDFQKGDIAEGYSVSREKKESFPLTVTSAQKNPTAFYLCASSSGTGLGTQYFGPGTRLLVL.

This clone came up a few times. The chain recombines TRBV29-1 with TRBJ2-2, with 9 bases identical to TRBD2. The junction had 11 bases not matched to a gene; V was cut back by 4 bases and J by 2 bases. This CDR3 is built from 17 residues. The germline V gene has CDR1 SQVTM and CDR2 ANQGSEA. The CDR3 DNA follows: TGCAGCGTTGTGGGGGGGGTAGCGGGAGTAAACACCGGGGAGCTGTTTTTT. It is translated as CSVVGGVAGVNTGELFF.

This clone was recorded at least ten times. The chain is built from TRBV2 and TRBJ1-4; 9 nucleotides agree with TRBD1. The V gene's germline CDR1 is SNHLY and CDR2 FYNNEI. V shed 4 bases, J shed 8 bases, and the junction held 5 bases outside the gene matches. The CDR3 covers 14 residues. CDR3 sequence reads: CASSADRGVEKLFF. The CDR3 region has the DNA TGTGCCAGCAGTGCGGACAGGGGAGTGGAAAAACTGTTTTTT.

This clone appeared a few times. The V call is TRBV6-5, the J call TRBJ1-5, with 8 bases lining up with TRBD1. Trimming took 0 bases from V and 1 from J; bases not matched to a gene: 2. Germline values: CDR1 MNHEY, CDR2 SVGAGI. The CDR3 spans 16 residues. The CDR3 loop reads CASSYSRTGSNQPQHF. The CDR3 region has the DNA TGTGCCAGCAGTTACTCGCGGACAGGGAGCAATCAGCCCCAGCATTTT.

This clone was picked up many times. The chain has TRBV10-3 and TRBJ2-5; D is possibly TRBD2 (6 bases). Trimming stripped 6 bases from V and 2 bases from J, with 10 bases between. The length of the CDR3 is 13 residues. CDR1 is ENHRY and CDR2 is SYGVKD in the germline V gene. The CDR3: CAISVGGQETQYF. As DNA, the CDR3 is TGTGCCATCAGCGTTGGAGGGCAAGAGACCCAGTACTTC.

This clone was detected ten times or more. The J gene is TRBJ1-4, the V gene TRBV29-1; no reliable D call. Trimming took 1 base from V and 8 from J, leaving 11 bases between them. Germline CDR1 and CDR2: SQVTM and ANQGSEA. The CDR3 runs to 13 residues. Here the CDR3 DNA reads TGCAGCGTTGAAGTTGCACAACCAGAAAAACTGTTTTTT. Translated, it gives CSVEVAQPEKLFF.

This clone was observed many times. The genes are TRBV5-4 and TRBJ1-2; 8 nucleotides line up with TRBD1. V lost 2 bases to trimming and J lost 7 bases; unmatched junction nucleotides: 4. CDR1 and CDR2 (germline): SGHNT, YYREEE (reference sequence). This CDR3 region has 13 residues. Written as DNA, the CDR3 is TGTGCCAGCAGCTTACAGGGGGTTGGTGGCTACACCTTC. Translated: CASSLQGVGGYTF.

The chain employs TRBV28 and TRBJ1-4, with D possibly being TRBD1 (5 bases). Deletions cut 5 bases from V and 6 bases from J, with 19 bases between. The germline CDR1 and CDR2 sequences are MDHEN and SYDVKM. The CDR3 totals 16 residues. This chain's CDR3 is CASSLSGWGGYEKLFF. CDR3 nucleotides: TGTGCCAGCAGTCTATCGGGGTGGGGGGGATATGAAAAACTGTTTTTT. The variable domain in full, with the rest retrieved from reference TRBV28 and TRBJ1-4, is DVKVTQSSRYLVKRTGEKVFLECVQDMDHENMFWYRQDPGLGLRLIYFSYDVKMKEKGDIPEGYSVSREKKERFSLILESASTNQTSMYLCASSLSGWGGYEKLFFGSGTQLSVL.

This clone showed up many times. The chain combines TRBV29-1 with TRBJ1-1, with D unresolved. There are 12 residues in the CDR3. Trimming left V 7 bases short and J 1 base short, with 10 bases between. In germline, CDR1 is SQVTM, CDR2 ANQGSEA. CDR3 nucleotide sequence: TGCAGCGGCCTGACGGGGAACACTGAAGCTTTCTTT. Protein sequence: CSGLTGNTEAFF.

The chain combines TRBV4-1 with TRBJ2-3; TRBD2 aligns across 7 bases. Unmatched junction bases numbered 10, after V lost 3 bases and J lost 1 base. The CDR3 loop spans 17 amino acids. The germline gives CDR1 MGHRA, CDR2 YSYEKL. CDR3 protein: CASSHGLRERGTDTQYF. The CDR3 DNA sequence: TGCGCCAGCAGCCACGGGCTGCGGGAGAGAGGCACAGATACGCAGTATTTT.

Many counts were recorded for this clone. The CDR3 is CASERDFWTGANVLTF. CDR3 bases: TGTGCCAGCGAACGGGACTTCTGGACTGGGGCCAACGTCCTGACTTTC. J is TRBJ2-6 and V is TRBV6-2 or TRBV6-3, with a tentative D call TRBD2 (6 bases). This CDR3 is built from 16 residues. With 8 bases removed from V and 2 bases from J, the gap between germline ends came to 16 bases. From germline, CDR1 is MNHEY and CDR2 SVGEGT.

This clone was observed at least ten times. This chain links TRBV28 with TRBJ2-1; 14 positions agree with TRBD2. The CDR3 sequence is 16 residues long. Unmatched junction bases numbered 7, after V lost 4 bases and J lost 8 bases. The V gene's germline CDR1 is MDHEN and CDR2 SYDVKM. The CDR3 loop reads CASSSPGTSGSYEQFF. CDR3 coding DNA: TGTGCCAGCAGTTCACCCGGGACTAGCGGGAGCTATGAGCAGTTCTTC.

This clone was counted between two and nine times. The chain links TRBV30 to TRBJ1-3; perhaps TRBD1 as D (6 bases). Germline CDR1 and CDR2: GTSNPN and SVGIG (reference sequence). Trimming stripped 2 bases from V and 0 bases from J, with 14 bases between. This CDR3 has 16 amino acids. The CDR3 is CAWSLTGLYSGNTIYF. As DNA, the CDR3 is TGTGCCTGGAGTCTGACAGGCCTCTACTCTGGAAACACCATATATTTT. The entire variable domain, with the rest obtained from reference TRBV30 and TRBJ1-3, is as follows: SQTIHQWPATLVQPVGSPLSLECTVEGTSNPNLYWYRQAAGRGLQLLFYSVGIGQISSEVPQNLSASRPQDRQFILSSKKLLLSDSGFYLCAWSLTGLYSGNTIYFGEGSWLTVV.

This clone was picked up many times. The chain joins TRBV2 to TRBJ1-2; 8 bases fit TRBD1. The CDR3 covers 13 residues. Per the germline V gene, CDR1 is SNHLY and CDR2 is FYNNEI. V lost 5 bases and J lost 4; bases outside the gene matches: 3. As DNA, the CDR3 is TGTGCCAGCAGTTTAGACAGGGGCTATGGCTACACCTTC. Its protein is CASSLDRGYGYTF. Based on the CDR3 plus reference TRBV2 and TRBJ1-2, the full variable domain is EPEVTQTPSHQVTQMGQEVILRCVPISNHLYFYWYRQILGQKVEFLVSFYNNEISEKSEIFDDQFSVERPDGSNFTLKIRSTKLEDSAMYFCASSLDRGYGYTFGSGTRLTVV.

V usage is TRBV2 and J usage is TRBJ2-7; D gene uncertain. Per the germline V gene, CDR1 is SNHLY and CDR2 is FYNNEI. This CDR3 is 15 amino acids long. The V end was cut by 6 bases, the J end by 0 bases, with 15 bases between. In DNA form, the CDR3 reads TGTGCCAGCAGAGAGCGAGGATCTAGCTCCTACGAGCAGTACTTC. Its protein is CASRERGSSSYEQYF.

This clone was counted ten times or more. The rearrangement joins TRBV28 to TRBJ2-1; D is unclear. The CDR3 contains 15 residues. Trimming removed 6 bases at V and 7 bases at J, with 19 bases between. CDR1 and CDR2 from the germline V gene are MDHEN and SYDVKM. The DNA for the CDR3 is TGTGCCAGCAGCACGCCCAGTTCCCGAGGTAATGAGCAGTTCTTC. Encoded protein: CASSTPSSRGNEQFF.

This clone was observed at least ten times. V usage is TRBV24-1 and J usage is TRBJ2-7; a possible D gene is TRBD2 (5 bases). The CDR3 consists of 14 residues. Trimming stripped 9 bases from V and 3 bases from J, with 17 bases between. CDR1 KGHDR and CDR2 SFDVKD come from the germline V gene. This chain's CDR3 is CATRAGDGVYEQYF. CDR3 DNA sequence: TGTGCCACCCGGGCCGGTGACGGGGTCTACGAGCAGTACTTC.

This clone has at least ten counts. This sequence joins TRBV18 and TRBJ2-1, with D perhaps matching TRBD2 (6 bases). The ends were cut back, 5 bases at V and 10 bases at J, with 12 bases in the middle. The V gene's germline CDR1 is KGHSH and CDR2 LQKENI. This CDR3 contains 12 residues. The CDR3 coding sequence is TGTGCCAGCTCAGAGGGGACTGGGGAGCAGTTCTTC. Translated: CASSEGTGEQFF.

This clone was counted many times. This chain uses TRBV19 with TRBJ1-2; TRBD1 aligns across 9 bases. Germline CDR1 LNHDA, CDR2 SQIVND (reference sequence). The CDR3 runs 14 residues. J gave up 4 bases and V 6 bases, and 6 bases lay outside the gene matches. The CDR3 spells CASSSRQGGYGYTF. CDR3 coding DNA: TGTGCCAGTAGCTCCAGACAGGGGGGCTATGGCTACACCTTC.

This clone has a count of ten or more. The CDR3, as DNA: TGTGCCAGCAGCTTCTCGACTAGCAGCGAGCAGTACTTC. It yields the protein CASSFSTSSEQYF. J is TRBJ2-7 and V is TRBV7-3; 7 bases fit TRBD2. Germline CDR1 reads SGHTA; CDR2 reads FQGTGA. The CDR3 length is 13 residues. V trimming: 3 bases; J trimming: 6 bases; junction bases outside the gene matches: 5.

CDR3 nucleotides: TGCGCCAGCAGCCAAGGGGGGGGGTACACTGAAGCTTTCTTT. Protein sequence: CASSQGGGYTEAFF. The genes are TRBV4-1 and TRBJ1-1; possibly TRBD1 for D (5 bases). CDR1 is MGHRA and CDR2 is YSYEKL in the germline V gene. Trimming pared 1 base from V and 3 bases from J, leaving 9 bases between. This CDR3 contains 14 residues.

This rearrangement joins TRBV5-1 to TRBJ1-2; D is unresolved. Trimming pared 1 base from V and 3 bases from J, leaving 13 bases between. The CDR3 has 15 residues. Per the germline V gene, CDR1 is SGHRS and CDR2 is YFSETQ. This CDR3 reads CASSLSAGRDYGYTF. The CDR3 DNA reads TGCGCCAGCAGCTTGTCGGCCGGTAGGGACTATGGCTACACCTTC. Together with reference TRBV5-1 and TRBJ1-2, the CDR3 gives the full variable domain: KAGVTQTPRYLIKTRGQQVTLSCSPISGHRSVSWYQQTPGQGLQFLFEYFSETQRNKGNFPGRFSGRQFSNSRSEMNVSTLELGDSALYLCASSLSAGRDYGYTFGSGTRLTVV.

This clone was counted ten times or more. This chain uses TRBV6-5 with TRBJ1-4; 7 bases match TRBD1. CDR1 MNHEY and CDR2 SVGAGI come from the germline V gene. This CDR3 comprises 14 residues. With 6 bases clipped from V and 7 bases from J, the junction kept 8 bases outside the gene matches. The CDR3 DNA reads as TGTGCCAGCAGAAAACAGGGGAGAGGTGAAAAACTGTTTTTT. Translating it yields CASRKQGRGEKLFF.

This clone was seen a few times. CDR3 amino acids: CASGTTSGRYEQYF. The CDR3 nucleotides are TGTGCCAGCGGGACGACTAGCGGAAGATACGAGCAGTACTTC. The chain is built from TRBV6-5 and TRBJ2-7; TRBD2 matches at 9 bases. The CDR3 covers 14 residues. V lost 8 bases to trimming and J lost 4 bases; unmatched junction nucleotides: 9. Germline CDR1 and CDR2: MNHEY and SVGAGI.

This clone was seen at least ten times. This rearrangement joins TRBV19 to TRBJ2-3; tentatively, D is TRBD2 (5 bases). Trimming pared 3 bases from V and 4 bases from J, leaving 11 bases between. This CDR3 region has 14 residues. Germline V gene lookup returns CDR1 LNHDA and CDR2 SQIVND (reference sequence). CDR3 nucleotides: TGTGCCAGTAGTATGGTGAGGGCCTCAGATACGCAGTATTTT. Its translation is CASSMVRASDTQYF.

This chain joins TRBV4-1 and TRBJ2-3; 10 bases match TRBD2. With V trimmed by 0 bases and J by 3 bases, 6 bases remained unmatched. In germline, CDR1 is MGHRA, CDR2 YSYEKL. The CDR3 totals 17 residues. CDR3 loop: CASSQDSLAGETDTQYF. In nucleotides, the CDR3 is TGCGCCAGCAGCCAAGATAGCCTAGCGGGAGAGACAGATACGCAGTATTTT.

This clone was observed a few times. The J gene is TRBJ1-6, the V gene TRBV28; D call uncertain. The CDR3 has 15 amino acids. Germline CDR1 is MDHEN and CDR2 is SYDVKM. The V gene lost 3 bases and the J gene lost 10 bases, with 16 bases spanning the gap. The CDR3 bases are TGTGCCAGCAGTTTGACTAGGATAGGGTTGTCACCCCTCCACTTT. Protein product: CASSLTRIGLSPLHF.

This clone came up many times. The chain uses TRBV12-3 or TRBV12-4 and TRBJ1-2; TRBD1 matches at 8 bases. This CDR3 is 15 amino acids long. V gave up 4 bases and J gave up 8 bases; unmatched junction bases: 12. The CDR3 sequence: CASSSWGDRHGGYTF. The DNA for the CDR3 is TGTGCCAGCAGTTCCTGGGGGGACAGGCATGGGGGCTACACCTTC.